This T cell receptor beta chain was profiled in a study of blood T cell repertoires in COVID-19 (dated by TCRdb to 2018 to 2021). Broadly, across the study: Collaborator samples came from the United States, Italy and Spain and covered acute and convalescent phases of COVID-19. Where available, HLA class I and class II types were obtained from metadata supplied by the sample provider rather than from assay-based typing. The prospective study material was composed of cDNA or gDNA derived from T cells, B-cell-depleted T cells, or PBMCs. Sample metadata almost always included a de-identified subject ID, COVID-19 status, age in years and sex. Deeply sampled blood TCRbeta repertoires from subjects exposed to, actively infected with, or recovered from COVID-19 were included in the dataset. A freely available public database, intended as a resource for researchers studying the immune response to SARS-CoV-2, is where the repertoires were released. The samples were drawn from the first 160 participants of the ongoing ImmuneRACE study and from 1,254 subjects provided by 6 global collaborators. Overall study outcomes, separate from this receptor: The amount of clinical and demographic metadata varied by source and participant and was provided uncurated.

Enrolling through a virtual design, the prospective study's participants ranged in age from roughly 18 to 90 years and lived across roughly 23 United States geographic areas. In the prospective study, cohorts were assigned on the basis of participant-reported clinical history obtained from a screening survey and a study questionnaire. Recovered participants in ImmuneRACE Cohort 3 were defined as having two consecutive negative NP/OP PCR tests, clearance from a healthcare professional, or resolution of symptoms. Each participant in the prospective study had whole blood, serum and a nasopharyngeal or oropharyngeal swab collected by mobile phlebotomists. Additional blood draws and questionnaires over a 2-month period could optionally be provided by prospective study participants. Blood samples from the prospective study were shipped frozen or at room temperature prior to DNA extraction. Remarks on this clone: Its antigen is still unknown. Base qualities are not at hand, and no much larger clone is one base apart.

The immunoSEQ Assay, a bias-controlled multiplex PCR, was used to amplify TCRbeta CDR3 regions from genomic DNA. In the authors' own workflow: The number of nucleated cells in each sample was estimated from the amplification of reference gene primers within the assay. Sequence reads were collapsed and filtered to measure the absolute abundance of every unique TCRbeta CDR3 rearrangement. For each sample, productive Simpson clonality was calculated as the square root of Simpson's diversity index across productive rearrangements. TCRdb carries this immuneACCESS record with in-frame sequences only. Its versions omit some clonotypes, under half of them owing to an unresolved V gene in the studies checked, with the rest unexplained. Clone size and V and J calls were adopted from that table, with D and trimming inferred from the DNA. For this sample there are over 250,000 clones; about 90% appear just once. Roughly 1.9% of the sample is taken by the ten largest.

CDR1 and CDR2 were assigned from the germline V gene (reference sequence) as LNHDA and SQIVND. The CDR3 holds 16 amino acids from the cysteine to the phenylalanine. The read is trimmed to its CDR3 DNA, 48 bases read in frame from base 1. Trimmed from V: 4 bases; trimmed from J: 4 bases; junction bases lacking a gene match: 11. This receptor was identified in a woman in her fifties or sixties who had recovered from COVID-19. The sample taken for sequencing was PBMCs or T cells enriched from blood (not recorded which). The chain was built from TRBV19 and TRBJ2-5; the junction holds 8 bases that match TRBD1. This receptor carries the CDR3 CASSRWRTGNRETQYF. The nucleotides are TGTGCCAGTAGTAGGTGGAGGACAGGGAACAGAGAGACCCAGTACTTC.